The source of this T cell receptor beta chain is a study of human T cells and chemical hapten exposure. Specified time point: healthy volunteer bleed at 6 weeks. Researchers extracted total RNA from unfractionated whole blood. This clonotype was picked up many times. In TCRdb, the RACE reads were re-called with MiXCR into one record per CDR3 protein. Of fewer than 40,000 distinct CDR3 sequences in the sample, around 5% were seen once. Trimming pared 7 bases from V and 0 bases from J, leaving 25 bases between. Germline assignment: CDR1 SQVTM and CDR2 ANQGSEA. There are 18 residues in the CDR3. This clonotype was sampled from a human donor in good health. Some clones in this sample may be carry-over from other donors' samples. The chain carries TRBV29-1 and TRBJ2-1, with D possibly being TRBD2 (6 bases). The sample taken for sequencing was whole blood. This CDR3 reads CSAQSGGYTQSSYNEQFF. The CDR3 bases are TGCAGCGCCCAAAGTGGGGGGTATACTCAGAGCTCCTACAATGAGCAGTTCTTC.